This TCR beta chain came from a study of human thymus T cells. This clone appeared a single time. The ends lost 5 bases at V and 5 bases at J; junction bases unmatched: 5. CDR1 is MDHEN, CDR2 SYDVKM, per germline. The CDR3 has 15 residues. This table comes from immunoSEQ multiplex PCR, and its TCRdb copy is limited to in-frame clones, with some not included. The profile shows roughly 130,000 clones, around 94% of them singletons. The thymus tissue came from resections taken during corrective heart surgery. The sequence derives from a boy in the first two years of life with a congenital heart defect but otherwise immunologically healthy. The chain has TRBV28 and TRBJ1-5; 11 nucleotides align to TRBD1. The sample comprised thymus tissue. Here the CDR3 reads CASSAGTGGYQPQHF. The CDR3 nucleotides read TGTGCCAGCAGTGCCGGGACAGGGGGGTATCAGCCCCAGCATTTT.